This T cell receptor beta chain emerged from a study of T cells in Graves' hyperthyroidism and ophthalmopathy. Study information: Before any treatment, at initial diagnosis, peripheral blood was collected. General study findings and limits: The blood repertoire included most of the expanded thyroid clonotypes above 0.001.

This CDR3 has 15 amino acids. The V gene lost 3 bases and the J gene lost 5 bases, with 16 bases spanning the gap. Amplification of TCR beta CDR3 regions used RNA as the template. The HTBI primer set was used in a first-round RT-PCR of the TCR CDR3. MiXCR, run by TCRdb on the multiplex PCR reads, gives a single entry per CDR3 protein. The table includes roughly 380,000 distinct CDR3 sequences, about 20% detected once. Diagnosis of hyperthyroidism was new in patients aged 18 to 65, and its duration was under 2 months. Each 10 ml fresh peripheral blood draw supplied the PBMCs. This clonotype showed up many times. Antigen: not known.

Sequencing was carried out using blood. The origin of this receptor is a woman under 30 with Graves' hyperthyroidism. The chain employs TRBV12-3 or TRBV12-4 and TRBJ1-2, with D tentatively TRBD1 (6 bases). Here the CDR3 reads CASSFFQGHLYGYTF. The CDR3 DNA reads TGTGCCAGCAGTTTTTTCCAGGGACACTTGTATGGCTACACCTTC.